This TCR beta chain stems from a study of shared clonotypes between healthy human individuals. The wider study: CD4 naive cells filled three plates per donor, CD4 memory three, CD8 naive two and CD8 memory one. Overall study findings and caveats: On the whole, naive subsets had larger estimated richness than memory subsets had. Rarefaction revealed incomplete sorted-subset sequencing despite large depth. Generation of non-shared clonotypes was less probable than generation of clonotypes shared by all four donors.

The protocol was immunoSEQ multiplex PCR, while the TCRdb copy is restricted to in-frame clones and leaves out a portion. The table includes hundreds of thousands of clones, 74% detected once. V gave up 2 bases and J gave up 5 bases, with 22 bases separating them. Germline CDR1 reads SGHDN; CDR2 reads FVKESK. The CDR3 loop spans 18 amino acids. About this clone: The antigen is unknown.

The clonotype comes from a woman aged 25 to 45 in good health. V is TRBV14 and J is TRBJ2-1; either TRBD1 or TRBD2 may supply D (5 bases each). The material sequenced was memory CD4+ T cells sorted from blood. Subset noted: CD45RA-negative fraction. CDR3 DNA: TGTGCCAGCAGCCAATATGTGACTTTGGGGGTAAAGAACAATGAGCAGTTCTTC. Its protein is CASSQYVTLGVKNNEQFF.